What follows are 20 T cell receptor beta chains derived from one specimen sequenced in a study of T cell responses to AZD1222 COVID-19 vaccine. Clones were sequenced by immunoSEQ multiplex PCR, and TCRdb holds only the in-frame ones, with some missing. Found here are about 15,000 clones, about four fifths of them singletons; the top ten hold around 14%. Specimen: peripheral blood, collected 28 days after the second AZD1222 dose. Every receptor here comes from an adult who received the AZD1222 COVID-19 vaccine.

The V call is TRBV29-1, the J call TRBJ2-5, with D perhaps matching TRBD1 (6 bases). Trimming removed 7 bases from V and 2 bases from J, with 17 bases in between. The CDR3 covers 14 residues. Germline CDR1 reads SQVTM; CDR2 reads ANQGSEA. The CDR3 is CSAAPLTGQETQYF. CDR3 DNA sequence: TGCAGCGCCGCACCTTTGACAGGTCAAGAGACCCAGTACTTC.

The V and J genes are TRBV9 and TRBJ1-1; the D gene is possibly TRBD1 (5 bases). Germline V lookup: CDR1 SGDLS, CDR2 YYNGEE. Trimming left V 4 bases short and J 11 bases short, with 18 bases between. The CDR3 covers 13 residues. This CDR3 reads CASSLAFGGSAFF. The CDR3 bases are TGTGCCAGCAGCCTAGCATTTGGGGGGTCGGCTTTCTTT.

The V and J genes are TRBV5-5 and TRBJ1-6; D gene ambiguous. CDR1 and CDR2 (germline): SGHKS, YYEKEE (reference sequence). The CDR3 runs 15 residues. V lost 1 base and J lost 0, with 5 bases in between. DNA for the CDR3: TGTGCCAGCAGCTTGAAGAGCTCCTATAATTCACCCCTCCACTTT. This translates into CASSLKSSYNSPLHF.

The J gene is TRBJ2-3, the V gene TRBV7-9, with 7 bases matching TRBD1. V shed 5 bases and J 3 bases; nucleotides not matched to a gene: 14. This CDR3 is built from 17 residues. CDR1 and CDR2 from the germline V gene are SEHNR and FQNEAQ (reference sequence). The CDR3 DNA reads TGTGCCAGCAGCCCGCCACCAGGGGGATATCTGACAGATACGCAGTATTTT. Translation gives CASSPPPGGYLTDTQYF.

The V gene is TRBV12-3 or TRBV12-4, the J gene TRBJ2-7; 8 positions agree with TRBD2. This CDR3 spans 13 amino acids. Trimming cost V 8 bases and J 3 bases; bases outside gene matches: 6. CDR3 amino acids: CASALAADYEQYF. CDR3 in DNA: TGTGCCAGCGCACTAGCGGCGGACTACGAGCAGTACTTC.

V gene TRBV27 combines with J gene TRBJ2-7, with 10 bases that match TRBD1. The CDR3 contains 16 residues. Germline V CDR1 and CDR2: MNHEY, SMNVEV (reference sequence). J gave up 4 bases and V 7 bases, and 13 bases lay outside the gene matches. CDR3 bases: TGTGCCAGCACTCCCTCAGGGGGGGACAGGGGTTACGAGCAGTACTTC. Translating it yields CASTPSGGDRGYEQYF.

A few counts support this clone. The V gene is TRBV28, the J gene TRBJ2-2; no definite D call. The CDR3 contains 14 residues. The V end lost 5 bases, the J end lost 2 bases, and 9 bases lay between the germline ends. Germline loops: CDR1 MDHEN, CDR2 SYDVKM. The CDR3 loop reads CASSLRRNTGELFF. In DNA, the CDR3 is TGTGCCAGCAGTCTCCGCCGAAACACCGGGGAGCTGTTTTTT.

The chain couples TRBV7-8 to TRBJ1-2; TRBD1 matches at 9 bases. The CDR3 length is 13 residues. V gave up 4 bases and J gave up 6 bases; unmatched junction bases: 3. Germline V gives CDR1 SGHVS, CDR2 FQNEAQ. CDR3 sequence (DNA): TGTGCCAGCAGCTCCAGACAGGGGGATGGCTACACCTTC. It specifies CASSSRQGDGYTF.

This clone was seen once. The chain links TRBV5-4 to TRBJ2-1, with D possibly matching TRBD1 (6 bases). Looked up from germline, CDR1 is SGHNT and CDR2 is YYREEE (reference sequence). V was cut by 6 bases and J by 1 base, with 11 bases left in between. CDR3 size: 14 residues. The CDR3 DNA is TGTGCCAGCACCCCGGACAGATCCTACAATGAGCAGTTCTTC. This encodes CASTPDRSYNEQFF.

The CDR3 DNA is TGTGCCAGTAACCCTGGACAGCAAGCTAACTATGGCTACACCTTC. Translated, it gives CASNPGQQANYGYTF. The V and J genes are TRBV19 and TRBJ1-2; D is possibly TRBD1 (6 bases). The CDR3 sequence is 15 residues long. CDR1 is LNHDA and CDR2 is SQIVND in the germline V gene (reference sequence). Trimming took 7 bases from V and 0 from J, leaving 15 bases between them.

This chain joins TRBV27 and TRBJ2-6; no clear D. Germline lookup yields CDR1 MNHEY and CDR2 SMNVEV (reference sequence). CDR3 length: 14 residues. V lost 0 bases, J lost 4 bases, and 4 bases lay in between. The CDR3 protein is CASSLSTGANVLTF. CDR3 bases: TGTGCCAGCAGTTTATCGACCGGGGCCAACGTCCTGACTTTC. Variable domain in full (rest from reference TRBV27 and TRBJ2-6): EAQVTQNPRYLITVTGKKLTVTCSQNMNHEYMSWYRQDPGLGLRQIYYSMNVEVTDKGDVPEGYKVSRKEKRNFPLILESPSPNQTSLYFCASSLSTGANVLTFGAGSRLTVL.

In its sample, this clone was seen a few times. This chain uses TRBV10-3 with TRBJ2-5; TRBD2 might be the D (5 bases). The CDR3 runs 15 residues. Trimming removed 2 bases from V and 1 base from J, with 11 bases in between. CDR1 is ENHRY and CDR2 is SYGVKD in the germline V gene. This CDR3 reads CAISERPDSQETQYF. The CDR3 DNA reads as TGTGCCATCAGTGAGCGGCCGGACTCCCAAGAGACCCAGTACTTC.

The CDR3 DNA reads as TGCGCCAGCAGCCTGGACAGGGTCTTAAACACTGAAGCTTTCTTT. It codes for CASSLDRVLNTEAFF. The rearrangement uses TRBV4-3 and TRBJ1-1, with 8 nucleotides matching TRBD1. Trimming took 4 bases from V and 2 from J; bases not matched to a gene: 6. The V gene's germline CDR1 is LGHNA and CDR2 YSLEER. The CDR3 totals 15 residues.

This clone appeared once. The chain links TRBV19 to TRBJ1-4; no firm D call. V shed 7 bases and J shed 0 bases, with 12 bases lying between them. Germline V CDR1 and CDR2: LNHDA, SQIVND (reference sequence). The CDR3 is 15 amino acids. The CDR3 sequence: CASTLQGATNEKLFF. The CDR3 nucleotides are TGTGCCAGTACCCTCCAAGGCGCAACTAATGAAAAACTGTTTTTT.

This chain joins TRBV28 and TRBJ2-3, with a weak D call TRBD1 (5 bases). Trimming pared 1 base from V and 0 bases from J, leaving 11 bases between. The CDR3 length is 16 residues. Germline V gives CDR1 MDHEN, CDR2 SYDVKM. CDR3 bases: TGTGCCAGCAGTTTATTGGGGCAGGGCAGCACAGATACGCAGTATTTT. Residues: CASSLLGQGSTDTQYF.

This chain links TRBV6-2 or TRBV6-3 with TRBJ1-1; D ambiguous. The CDR3 contains 13 residues. Between the trimmed V and J ends, which lost 6 bases and 2 bases, there was a span of 10 bases. Germline V gene data show CDR1 as MNHEY and CDR2 as SVGEGT. DNA of the CDR3: TGTGCCAGCAGCCTCCATATTAACACTGAAGCTTTCTTT. The encoded protein is CASSLHINTEAFF.

The V and J genes are TRBV2 and TRBJ1-5; no clear D. Trimming shortened V by 2 bases and J by 0 bases, and 8 bases separated the two germline ends. The length of the CDR3 is 15 residues. The germline V gene encodes CDR1 SNHLY and CDR2 FYNNEI. CDR3 protein: CASSEYTSSNQPQHF. The CDR3 nucleotides read TGTGCCAGCAGTGAATACACCTCTAGCAATCAGCCCCAGCATTTT.

About this clone itself: In the same sample, other DNA sequences code for this CDR3. This chain uses TRBV28 with TRBJ2-7, with 8 nucleotides matching TRBD1. Germline loops: CDR1 MDHEN, CDR2 SYDVKM. The CDR3 is 13 amino acids. Germline trimming cut 5 bases from V and 3 bases from J; bases unmatched to any gene: 3. In DNA, the CDR3 is TGTGCCAGCAGTCGGACAGGGTACTACGAGCAGTACTTC. Amino acid sequence: CASSRTGYYEQYF. The full variable domain, in which reference TRBV28 and TRBJ2-7 provide the parts outside the CDR3, is DVKVTQSSRYLVKRTGEKVFLECVQDMDHENMFWYRQDPGLGLRLIYFSYDVKMKEKGDIPEGYSVSREKKERFSLILESASTNQTSMYLCASSRTGYYEQYFGPGTRLTVT.

The chain has TRBV27 and TRBJ1-5; no clear D. Germline assignment: CDR1 MNHEY and CDR2 SMNVEV (reference sequence). Trimming removed 6 bases from V and 0 bases from J, with 12 bases in between. The CDR3 extends over 15 amino acids. The CDR3 DNA reads as TGTGCCAGCAGAACCCGTGTGGGTAGCAATCAGCCCCAGCATTTT. Its protein product is CASRTRVGSNQPQHF.

The V call is TRBV7-9, the J call TRBJ2-7; the match to TRBD1 covers 7 bases. With V trimmed by 1 base and J by 0 bases, 3 bases remained unmatched. This CDR3 has 15 residues. The germline gives CDR1 SEHNR, CDR2 FQNEAQ (reference sequence). The CDR3 protein is CASSLETGSSYEQYF. The CDR3 bases are TGTGCCAGCAGCTTAGAGACAGGGAGCTCCTACGAGCAGTACTTC. Combining the CDR3 with reference TRBV7-9 and TRBJ2-7 gives the whole variable domain DTGVSQNPRHKITKRGQNVTFRCDPISEHNRLYWYRQTLGQGPEFLTYFQNEAQLEKSRLLSDRFSAERPKGSFSTLEIQRTEQGDSAMYLCASSLETGSSYEQYFGPGTRLTVT.